This T cell receptor beta chain stems from a study of cytomegalovirus exposure and HLA in healthy donors. Findings of the study overall: Specificity for CMV antigens was confirmed in vitro for three of the CMV-associated chains. Analyses of presence and absence presupposed an approximately uniform sequencing depth across donors.

Use of 60 Vbeta and 13 Jbeta primers characterized the PCR. Sequencing used immunoSEQ multiplex PCR; TCRdb keeps in-frame clones, though not all of them. The sample includes 150,000 to 200,000 clones, about 65% seen only once; the top ten take approximately 7.1%. Trimming took 5 bases from V and 0 from J; bases not matched to a gene: 4. Per the germline V gene, CDR1 is SGHTA and CDR2 is FQGNSA. This CDR3 has 15 amino acids. A remark on this clone: Its antigen is not known.

Donors in the study were healthy people who gave bone marrow. This chain connects TRBV7-2 to TRBJ1-3, with TRBD1 identical over 7 bases. Material: PBMCs. The source of this sequence is a man between 40 and 49 years old in good health and CMV-seropositive. CDR3 sequence: CASSPNRGSGNTIYF. As DNA, the CDR3 is TGTGCCAGCAGCCCTAACAGGGGCTCTGGAAACACCATATATTTT.